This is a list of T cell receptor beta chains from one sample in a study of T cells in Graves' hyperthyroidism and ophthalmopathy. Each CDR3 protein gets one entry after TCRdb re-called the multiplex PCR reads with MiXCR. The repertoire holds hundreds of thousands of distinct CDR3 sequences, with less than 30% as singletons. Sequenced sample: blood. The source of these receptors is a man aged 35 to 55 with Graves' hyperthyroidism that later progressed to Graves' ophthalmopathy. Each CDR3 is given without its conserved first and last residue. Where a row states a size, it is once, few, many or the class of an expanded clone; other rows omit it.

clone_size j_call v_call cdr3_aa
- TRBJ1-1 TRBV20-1 SARTGDTEAF
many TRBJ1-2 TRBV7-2 ASSIHTSTGGDGYT
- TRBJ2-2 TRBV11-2 ASSMGTITSYTGELF
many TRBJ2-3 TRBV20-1 SARVYADTQY
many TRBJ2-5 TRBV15 ATSRDRDSGMETQY
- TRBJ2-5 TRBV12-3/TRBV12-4 ASSSDRGRGETQY
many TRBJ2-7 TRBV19 ASSHSGSGSYEQY
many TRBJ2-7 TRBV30 AWSPLDREQY
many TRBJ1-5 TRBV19 ATVGRGSRNQPQH
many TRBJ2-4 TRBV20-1 SATPGGGGQNIQY
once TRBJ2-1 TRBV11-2 ASSLVGEYNEQF
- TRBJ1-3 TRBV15 ATSRGSGNTIY
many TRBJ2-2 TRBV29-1 STGDTGELF
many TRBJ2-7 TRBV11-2 ASSQGLNSYEQY
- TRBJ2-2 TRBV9 ASSVGMGLAGESGELF
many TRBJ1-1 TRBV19 ATTGQFEAF
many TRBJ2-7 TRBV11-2 ASSLGPEQSYEQY
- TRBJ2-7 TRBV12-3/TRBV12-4 ASSPVGPYEQY
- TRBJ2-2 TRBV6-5 ASSYGGTGDTGELF
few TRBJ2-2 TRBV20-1 SAPDRTTGELF
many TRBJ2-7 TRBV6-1 ASSEQDSYEQY
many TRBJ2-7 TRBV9 ASSREGGSYEQY
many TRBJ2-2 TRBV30 AWTKSGTSGRVGTGELF
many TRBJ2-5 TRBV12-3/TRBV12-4 ASSHNVWGGETQY
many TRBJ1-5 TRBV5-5 ASSFGGGGNQPQH
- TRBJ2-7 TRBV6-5 ASSYEQGYDEQY
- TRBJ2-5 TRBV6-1 ASMGGETQY
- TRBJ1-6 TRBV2 ASIRQNSPLH
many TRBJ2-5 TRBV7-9 ASSQRGSWQETQY
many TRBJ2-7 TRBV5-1 ASSLGVRGRLGYEQY
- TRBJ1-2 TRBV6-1 ASTRVSGAGNYGYT
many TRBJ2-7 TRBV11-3 ASSIGTGVYEQY
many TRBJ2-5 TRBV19 ASSIVGLGETQY
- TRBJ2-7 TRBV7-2 ASSLAVGGIEQY
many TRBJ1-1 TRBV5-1 ASSLEFGQKNTEAF
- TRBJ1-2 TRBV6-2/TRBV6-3 ASSYSKGPGYGYT
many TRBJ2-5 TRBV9 ASSVGYSQETQY
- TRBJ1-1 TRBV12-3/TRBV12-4 ASSGRTGGFTEAF
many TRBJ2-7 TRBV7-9 ASNRAGTGVHEQY
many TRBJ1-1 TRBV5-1 ASSLVMHKGCRTEAF
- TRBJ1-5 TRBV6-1 ASGLLQGFQPQH
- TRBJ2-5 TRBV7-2 ASSLTSGRGETQY
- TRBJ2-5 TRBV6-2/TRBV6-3 ASSYSKGNQETQY
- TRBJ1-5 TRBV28 ASSLGGVSNQPQH
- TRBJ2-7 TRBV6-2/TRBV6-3 ASSYAGQRYEQY
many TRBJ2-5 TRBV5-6 ASSLAAQETQY
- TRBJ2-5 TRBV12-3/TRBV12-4 ASRYNRAHETQY
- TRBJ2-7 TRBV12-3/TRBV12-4 ASRYDRGRYEQY
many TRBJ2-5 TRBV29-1 SAAGAQGEETQY
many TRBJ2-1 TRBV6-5 ASSITSGRTNEQF
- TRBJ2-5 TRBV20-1 SASWGGDRETQY
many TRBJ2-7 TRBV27 ASAASGSLHREQY
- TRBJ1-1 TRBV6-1 ASSVVQEAF